In its sample, the clone carrying this T cell receptor beta chain was seen a few times. The sample originates from a study of memory CD4+ T cells and cytomegalovirus serostatus. Across the study: Donors were healthy Belgian adults, several CMV seropositive and 20 to 25 seronegative.

Clones were read by immunoSEQ multiplex PCR, and TCRdb kept only the in-frame ones, dropping some. The table shows about 57,000 clones, with approximately 80% occurring only once. Single viable CD3+CD4+CD8-CD45RO+ cells were sorted as the memory CD4+ T cells. Positive selection with CD4 microbeads enriched total CD4+ T cells. Trimming took 3 bases from V and 0 from J; bases not matched to a gene: 9. This CDR3 comprises 17 residues. The germline gives CDR1 SGDLS, CDR2 YYNGEE. The TCR originated in an adult in good health and CMV-seronegative. The chain uses TRBV9 and TRBJ2-3; 8 bases map to TRBD1. Material for sequencing was memory CD4+ T cells from blood. The CDR3 DNA sequence: TGTGCCAGCAGCGCGCCCGGGTGGACAGGGAGCACAGATACGCAGTATTTT. Translation: CASSAPGWTGSTDTQYF. The full variable domain, rest sourced from reference TRBV9 and TRBJ2-3, is DSGVTQTPKHLITATGQRVTLRCSPRSGDLSVYWYQQSLDQGLQFLIQYYNGEERAKGNILERFSAQQFPDLHSELNLSSLELGDSALYFCASSAPGWTGSTDTQYFGPGTRLTVL.